The 27 T cell receptor beta chains below were found in one sample sequenced in a study of T-cell memory formation after mild COVID-19. TCRdb independently ran MiXCR on the 5' RACE reads; one entry per CDR3 protein. The sample consists of 350,000 to 550,000 distinct CDR3 sequences, roughly 17% of them appearing once. Sequences were obtained from PBMCs or a T cell subset sorted from them (not recorded which). The receptors originated from a man between 18 and 29 years old who had mild COVID-19 (a few samples of this study predate the infection). Cell type and time point are not known.

The chain links TRBV7-2 to TRBJ1-2; D is undetermined. The germline CDR1 and CDR2 sequences are SGHTA and FQGNSA. This CDR3 spans 12 amino acids. Trimming removed 5 bases at V and 4 bases at J, with 8 bases between. CDR3 nucleotides: TGTGCCAGCAGCCGTGTTGCCTATGGCTACACCTTC. It specifies CASSRVAYGYTF.

CDR3 in amino acids: CASSPEGTPLGNYGYTF. The CDR3 DNA is TGTGCCAGCAGCCCCGAAGGGACCCCCCTCGGGAACTATGGCTACACCTTC. The rearrangement uses TRBV9 and TRBJ1-2, with D possibly matching TRBD1 (5 bases). The V gene lost 4 bases and the J gene lost 2 bases, with 21 bases spanning the gap. CDR3 size: 17 residues. Germline-derived CDR1 and CDR2 are SGDLS and YYNGEE.

The CDR3 region has the DNA TGTGCCAGCAGTTTAGTGCGGGTAAAAGCCTACGAGCAGTACTTC. Translated: CASSLVRVKAYEQYF. The V gene is TRBV12-3 or TRBV12-4, the J gene TRBJ2-7, with a tentative D call TRBD2 (5 bases). Trimming pared 1 base from V and 2 bases from J, leaving 12 bases between. The CDR3 totals 15 residues.

The chain recombines TRBV4-1 with TRBJ1-1; D might be TRBD1 (5 bases). The V gene's germline CDR1 is MGHRA and CDR2 YSYEKL. This CDR3 is built from 16 residues. V dropped 4 bases and J dropped 0 bases, with 15 bases sitting between them. CDR3 DNA: TGCGCCAGCAGCCGCGCAGGGCGGATCATGAACACTGAAGCTTTCTTT. It yields the protein CASSRAGRIMNTEAFF.

The rearrangement uses TRBV28 and TRBJ1-5; D might be TRBD1 (6 bases). There are 15 residues in the CDR3. The germline V and J ends were trimmed by 3 bases and 6 bases, with 15 bases remaining between them. In germline, CDR1 is MDHEN, CDR2 SYDVKM. The CDR3 region has the DNA TGTGCCAGCAGTTTGACAGGTATCGTTGTTCAGCCCCAGCATTTT. Its translation is CASSLTGIVVQPQHF.

The CDR3 sequence: CASSPAGQAVGGYTF. CDR3 nucleotides: TGTGCCAGCAGCCCCGCGGGACAAGCGGTGGGCGGCTACACCTTC. V is TRBV11-2 and J is TRBJ1-2; D is possibly TRBD1 (6 bases). V was cut by 5 bases and J by 8 bases, with 21 bases left in between. The germline V gene encodes CDR1 SGHAT and CDR2 FQNNGV. This CDR3 region has 15 residues.

The chain is built from TRBV10-3 and TRBJ1-2; 9 bases are shared with TRBD1. Germline CDR1 ENHRY, CDR2 SYGVKD. V shed 7 bases and J 3 bases; nucleotides not matched to a gene: 6. The CDR3 has 14 residues. The CDR3 DNA reads TGTGCCATCACCACACAGGGGGCAGACTATGGCTACACCTTC. Protein sequence: CAITTQGADYGYTF.

The gene calls are TRBV4-1 and TRBJ2-7; D is uncertain. Trimming took off 4 bases at V and 3 bases at J, with 13 bases between the two ends. Per germline, CDR1 MGHRA and CDR2 YSYEKL. This CDR3 contains 14 residues. CDR3 DNA sequence: TGCGCCAGCAGCCTCCGGGCCGTGGTCTACGAGCAGTACGTC. It is translated as CASSLRAVVYEQYV.

V gene TRBV12-3 or TRBV12-4 combines with J gene TRBJ2-5; TRBD2 aligns across 8 bases. The CDR3 has 15 amino acids. J was trimmed by 5 bases and V by 3 bases; bases with no gene match: 8. The chain's CDR3 is CASSFGGAPVETQYF. DNA for the CDR3: TGTGCCAGCAGTTTCGGGGGGGCCCCGGTTGAGACCCAGTACTTC.

This sequence joins TRBV5-4 and TRBJ2-7; either TRBD1 or TRBD2 may supply D (5 bases each). CDR1 is SGHNT and CDR2 is YYREEE in the germline V gene (reference sequence). The CDR3 sequence is 14 residues long. V lost 5 bases to trimming and J lost 0 bases, with 12 bases between them. The CDR3 DNA reads TGTGCCAGCAGAAGGGGAGCTGACTCCTACGAGCAGTACTTC. Translating it yields CASRRGADSYEQYF.

The chain joins TRBV12-3 or TRBV12-4 to TRBJ1-2; D gene uncertain. Trimming took off 5 bases at V and 5 bases at J, with 15 bases between the two ends. The CDR3 is 14 amino acids. The CDR3 DNA is TGTGCCAGCAGTGATAGCGGTCGGACTTATGGCTACACCTTC. It codes for CASSDSGRTYGYTF.

This chain links TRBV23-1 with TRBJ1-5, with D unclear. TRBV23-1 is designated an ORF whose function remains uncertain. The CDR3 is 17 amino acids. The V gene lost 4 bases and the J gene lost 1 base, with 17 bases spanning the gap. The CDR3 spells CASSLKGGFLSNQPQHF. CDR3 sequence (DNA): TGCGCCAGCAGTCTTAAGGGAGGATTTTTGAGCAATCAGCCCCAGCATTTT.

The V gene is TRBV20-1, the J gene TRBJ2-7; 9 bases agree with TRBD2. The CDR3 runs 16 residues. The ends lost 0 bases at V and 6 bases at J; junction bases unmatched: 12. Germline assignment: CDR1 DFQATT and CDR2 SNEGSKA (reference sequence). The CDR3 region is CSARDGMSGGWSEQYF. The DNA for the CDR3 is TGCAGTGCTAGAGATGGTATGAGCGGGGGGTGGTCCGAGCAGTACTTC.

The rearrangement joins TRBV6-2 or TRBV6-3 to TRBJ1-5, with no clear D. The V and J ends lost 9 bases and 4 bases respectively, with 10 bases between them. The CDR3 loop spans 12 amino acids. The germline V gene has CDR1 MNHEY and CDR2 SVGEGT. CDR3 DNA: TGTGCCAGTGATTCCCGGAATCAGCCCCAGCATTTT. It specifies CASDSRNQPQHF.

This clonotype has a handful of counts. This rearrangement joins TRBV5-5 to TRBJ1-5, with D uncertain. The CDR3 has 15 amino acids. The V and J ends lost 0 bases and 4 bases respectively, with 11 bases between them. The germline V gene has CDR1 SGHKS and CDR2 YYEKEE (reference sequence). This CDR3 is CASSLGWESNQPQHF. For the CDR3, the DNA is TGTGCCAGCAGCTTGGGATGGGAATCGAATCAGCCCCAGCATTTT.

The V call is TRBV12-3 or TRBV12-4, the J call TRBJ1-2; no reliable D call. This CDR3 is built from 14 residues. V lost 3 bases to trimming and J lost 8 bases, with 16 bases between them. The CDR3 is CASSFSSGERGYTF. The DNA for the CDR3 is TGTGCCAGCAGTTTTTCCAGCGGGGAGAGGGGCTACACCTTC.

This chain joins TRBV15 and TRBJ2-6, with TRBD1 matching 7 bases. Per the germline V gene, CDR1 is LNHNV and CDR2 is YYDKDF (reference sequence). This CDR3 has 16 residues. V shed 5 bases and J 3 bases; nucleotides not matched to a gene: 7. The CDR3 protein is CATSRTGVSGANVLTF. The CDR3 nucleotides are TGTGCCACCAGCCGTACAGGGGTGAGTGGGGCCAACGTCCTGACTTTC.

The chain couples TRBV4-3 to TRBJ2-5, with TRBD1 matching 9 bases. The junction had 11 bases not matched to a gene; V was cut back by 1 base and J by 5 bases. Germline V CDR1 and CDR2: LGHNA, YSLEER. The CDR3 has 17 amino acids. CDR3 sequence reads: CASSQVWHRGRWETQYF. DNA of the CDR3: TGCGCCAGCAGCCAAGTATGGCACAGGGGGCGATGGGAGACCCAGTACTTC.

This clonotype has only one observation. The chain's CDR3 is CASTLGASGEQFF. The CDR3 nucleotides are TGTGCCAGCACCTTGGGGGCTAGCGGCGAGCAGTTCTTC. The chain links TRBV12-3 or TRBV12-4 to TRBJ2-1, with a possible D match to TRBD2 (7 bases). Trimming pared 7 bases from V and 10 bases from J, leaving 17 bases between. This CDR3 contains 13 residues.

The V call is TRBV3-1, the J call TRBJ1-5; D unresolved. Deletions cut 2 bases from V and 4 bases from J, with 6 bases between. Germline V lookup: CDR1 LGHDT, CDR2 YNNKEL (reference sequence). This CDR3 is 13 amino acids long. This CDR3 reads CASSQRENQPQHF. CDR3 sequence (DNA): TGTGCCAGCAGCCAAAGAGAGAATCAGCCCCAGCATTTT. Filled out from reference TRBV3-1 and TRBJ1-5, the complete variable domain reads DTAVSQTPKYLVTQMGNDKSIKCEQNLGHDTMYWYKQDSKKFLKIMFSYNNKELIINETVPNRFSPKSPDKAHLNLHINSLELGDSAVYFCASSQRENQPQHFGDGTRLSIL.

As to this clonotype: This sequence may be a read error, since a much larger clone differs from it by one base. The J gene is TRBJ2-3, the V gene TRBV5-6, with TRBD1 matching 8 bases. V trimming: 3 bases; J trimming: 4 bases; junction bases outside the gene matches: 1. This CDR3 has 13 amino acids. From germline, CDR1 is SGHDT and CDR2 YYEEEE. DNA of the CDR3: TGTGCCAGCAGCTCGGACAGGGCAGATACGCAGTATTTT. Translated: CASSSDRADTQYF.

The rearrangement joins TRBV11-3 to TRBJ2-5, with D possibly being TRBD1 or TRBD2 (6 bases each). The CDR3 has 15 amino acids. Trimming took 5 bases from V and 0 from J, leaving 13 bases between them. CDR1 SGHNT and CDR2 YENEEA come from the germline V gene. As DNA, the CDR3 is TGTGCCAGCAGCCCGGGGGCAGGATACCAAGAGACCCAGTACTTC. It yields the protein CASSPGAGYQETQYF.

The rearrangement uses TRBV5-1 and TRBJ2-1; a possible D gene is TRBD2 (5 bases). The CDR3 has 12 residues. V was clipped by 4 bases and J by 9 bases, with 11 bases between them. Germline values: CDR1 SGHRS, CDR2 YFSETQ. CDR3 DNA sequence: TGCGCCAGCAGCCAAGGACTGGCTGAGCAGTTCTTC. Translating gives CASSQGLAEQFF.

This clonotype was seen repeatedly, ten times or more. The chain joins TRBV5-1 to TRBJ1-4; TRBD1 aligns across 9 bases. The CDR3 runs 17 residues. Germline CDR1 SGHRS, CDR2 YFSETQ. The V segment lost 4 bases and the J segment 2 bases; nucleotides outside the gene matches: 9. CDR3: CASSRGQGIATNEKLFF. The CDR3 nucleotides read TGCGCCAGCAGCCGGGGACAGGGAATTGCGACTAATGAAAAACTGTTTTTT.

The sample holds a few counts of this clonotype. The rearrangement links TRBV4-1 to TRBJ1-4; 10 bases align to TRBD1. The CDR3 spans 15 residues. Germline CDR1 is MGHRA and CDR2 is YSYEKL. Germline trimming cut 7 bases from V and 6 bases from J; bases unmatched to any gene: 8. This CDR3 is CASKGIGTGDEKLFF. The CDR3 coding sequence is TGCGCCAGCAAGGGTATCGGGACAGGGGATGAAAAACTGTTTTTT.

This rearrangement joins TRBV29-1 to TRBJ2-5; D remains ambiguous. Germline CDR1 reads SQVTM; CDR2 reads ANQGSEA. The CDR3 length is 12 residues. The ends were cut back, 6 bases at V and 4 bases at J, with 12 bases in the middle. The CDR3 sequence: CSVHGQVETQYF. The CDR3 coding sequence is TGCAGCGTGCACGGTCAGGTAGAGACCCAGTACTTC.

The V gene is TRBV4-3, the J gene TRBJ2-2, with TRBD2 identical over 7 bases. With V trimmed by 0 bases and J by 4 bases, 5 bases remained unmatched. The germline V gene encodes CDR1 LGHNA and CDR2 YSLEER. The CDR3 totals 16 residues. CDR3 region: CASSQDKREGTGELFF. CDR3 nucleotides: TGCGCCAGCAGCCAAGATAAGCGGGAAGGCACCGGGGAGCTGTTTTTT.